These 13 T cell receptor beta chains came from one sample sequenced in a study of T cell responses to AZD1222 COVID-19 vaccine. Sequencing was performed with immunoSEQ multiplex PCR; in TCRdb, only in-frame clones are kept and a portion is missing. This table holds roughly 60,000 clones, 60% to 85% found once. This specimen was peripheral blood, taken 28 days after the second AZD1222 dose. These receptors all come from an adult who received the AZD1222 COVID-19 vaccine.

The V call is TRBV29-1, the J call TRBJ1-6; maybe TRBD1 (5 bases). CDR1 and CDR2 from the germline V gene are SQVTM and ANQGSEA. V was pared by 5 bases and J by 8 bases, with 13 bases between. The CDR3 loop spans 13 amino acids. The CDR3 spells CSVRDRGDSPLHF. CDR3 sequence (DNA): TGCAGCGTTAGGGACCGAGGCGATTCACCCCTCCACTTT.

The J gene is TRBJ2-5, the V gene TRBV3-1 (or the pseudogene TRBV3-2); D uncertain. CDR3 size: 15 residues. Germline CDR1 is LGHDT and CDR2 is YNNKEL (reference sequence). V was trimmed by 3 bases and J by 2 bases, leaving 13 bases between them. CDR3 DNA: TGTGCCAGCAGCCAGCAGAACCTAAAACAAGAGACCCAGTACTTC. Its protein is CASSQQNLKQETQYF.

The CDR3 nucleotides read TGTGCCAGTAGTAGCGGGACAGGACTCTCTGGGGCCAACGTCCTGACTTTC. Translated, it gives CASSSGTGLSGANVLTF. This chain joins TRBV19 and TRBJ2-6; 8 bases are a match to TRBD1. Germline V lookup: CDR1 LNHDA, CDR2 SQIVND (reference sequence). V gave up 4 bases and J gave up 0 bases; unmatched junction bases: 5. The CDR3 has 17 amino acids.

The chain recombines TRBV2 with TRBJ1-6; D is unresolved. Trimming took off 6 bases at V and 0 bases at J, with 12 bases between the two ends. CDR3 size: 16 residues. Per germline, CDR1 SNHLY and CDR2 FYNNEI. CDR3 protein: CASRDEGSSYNSPLHF. CDR3 sequence (DNA): TGTGCCAGCAGAGATGAAGGTTCCTCCTATAATTCACCCCTCCACTTT.

The rearrangement uses TRBV5-1 and TRBJ1-2; D unresolved. This CDR3 comprises 13 residues. CDR1 and CDR2 from the germline V gene are SGHRS and YFSETQ. Trimming took off 2 bases at V and 2 bases at J, with 7 bases between the two ends. This CDR3 reads CASSLERNYGYTF. The CDR3, as DNA: TGCGCCAGCAGCTTAGAGAGGAACTATGGCTACACCTTC.

The rearrangement joins TRBV9 to TRBJ2-1; TRBD2 is a possible D gene (7 bases). CDR1 SGDLS and CDR2 YYNGEE come from the germline V gene. Deletions cut 0 bases from V and 3 bases from J, with 13 bases between. The CDR3 runs to 16 residues. The CDR3 DNA sequence: TGTGCCAGCAGCGTAGACGGGGGGCTGAACTACAATGAGCAGTTCTTC. This sequence encodes CASSVDGGLNYNEQFF.

This sequence joins TRBV5-1 and TRBJ1-3; TRBD1 matches at 7 bases. Trimming cost V 5 bases and J 0 bases; bases outside gene matches: 8. There are 16 residues in the CDR3. Germline V CDR1 and CDR2: SGHRS, YFSETQ. The CDR3 is CASSTSTGVSGNTIYF. In nucleotides, the CDR3 is TGCGCCAGCAGTACCTCCACAGGGGTCTCTGGAAACACCATATATTTT.

The CDR3, as DNA: TGTGCCTGGAGCCACCTCCGGGACCAACCAAACTATGGCTACACCTTC. Translated: CAWSHLRDQPNYGYTF. V and J are TRBV30 and TRBJ1-2, with TRBD1 as a possible D gene (5 bases). The CDR3 spans 16 residues. V lost 3 bases and J lost 2, with 19 bases in between. CDR1 is GTSNPN, CDR2 SVGIG, per germline (reference sequence).

This sequence joins TRBV2 and TRBJ1-1; no clear D gene. The CDR3 contains 14 residues. The germline CDR1 and CDR2 sequences are SNHLY and FYNNEI. Trimming shortened V by 1 base and J by 1 base, and 7 bases separated the two germline ends. DNA of the CDR3: TGTGCCAGCAGTGAAGAGTTGCGGAACACTGAAGCTTTCTTT. This encodes CASSEELRNTEAFF. The whole variable domain, remainder taken from reference TRBV2 and TRBJ1-1, is EPEVTQTPSHQVTQMGQEVILRCVPISNHLYFYWYRQILGQKVEFLVSFYNNEISEKSEIFDDQFSVERPDGSNFTLKIRSTKLEDSAMYFCASSEELRNTEAFFGQGTRLTVV.

This chain connects TRBV6-1 to TRBJ1-6; D is perhaps TRBD1 (5 bases). Trimming took 4 bases from V and 2 from J, leaving 21 bases between them. This CDR3 has 19 amino acids. The germline gives CDR1 MNHNS, CDR2 SASEGT. This CDR3 reads CASSVVRVVGAPYNSPLHF. The CDR3 nucleotides read TGTGCCAGCAGTGTAGTTAGAGTTGTTGGGGCTCCCTATAATTCACCCCTCCACTTT.

This chain joins TRBV28 and TRBJ1-5, with a tentative D call TRBD1 (5 bases). Trimming shortened V by 3 bases and J by 4 bases, and 19 bases separated the two germline ends. Germline V gives CDR1 MDHEN, CDR2 SYDVKM. CDR3 length equals 17 residues. The CDR3 sequence is CASSFRRQTGGNQPQHF. In nucleotides, the CDR3 is TGTGCCAGCAGTTTTCGCCGACAGACGGGGGGAAATCAGCCCCAGCATTTT.

The chain is built from TRBV21-1 and TRBJ2-7; the D segment call TRBD2 is taken from the table without a DNA check. TRBV21-1 represents a pseudogene. The CDR3 sequence is 16 residues long. The CDR3 spells CASRGVSGGSSYEQYF. Written as DNA, the CDR3 is TGTGCCAGCAGGGGGGTTAGCGGGGGTAGCTCCTACGAGCAGTACTTC.

This clone has a handful of counts. The V call is TRBV10-1, the J call TRBJ1-4; TRBD1 matches at 9 bases. CDR3 length: 16 residues. Trimming removed 3 bases from V and 7 bases from J; junction bases left unmatched: 9. Germline-derived CDR1 and CDR2 are WNHNN and SYGVQD (reference sequence). CDR3 in amino acids: CASSDNRGLEGEKLFF. Written as DNA, the CDR3 is TGCGCCAGCAGTGACAACAGGGGGCTGGAGGGTGAAAAACTGTTTTTT.